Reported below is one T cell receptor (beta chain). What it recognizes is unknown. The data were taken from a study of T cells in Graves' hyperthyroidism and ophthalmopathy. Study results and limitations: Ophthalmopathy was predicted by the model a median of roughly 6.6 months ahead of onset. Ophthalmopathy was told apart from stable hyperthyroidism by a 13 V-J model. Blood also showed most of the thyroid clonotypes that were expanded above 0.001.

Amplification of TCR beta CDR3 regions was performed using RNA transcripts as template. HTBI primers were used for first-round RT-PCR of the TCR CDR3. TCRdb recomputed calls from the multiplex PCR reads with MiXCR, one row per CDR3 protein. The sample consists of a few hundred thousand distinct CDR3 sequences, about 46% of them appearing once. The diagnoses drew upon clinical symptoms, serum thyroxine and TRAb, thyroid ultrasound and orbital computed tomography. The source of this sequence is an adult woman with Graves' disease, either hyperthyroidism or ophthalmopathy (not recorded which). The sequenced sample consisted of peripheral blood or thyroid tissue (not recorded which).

The CDR3 protein is CSARLAGGPGETQYF. The CDR3 region has the DNA TGCAGTGCTAGACTAGCGGGAGGGCCGGGCGAGACCCAGTACTTC. The rearrangement uses TRBV20-1 and TRBJ2-5; 12 bases agree with TRBD2. Germline lookup yields CDR1 DFQATT and CDR2 SNEGSKA (reference sequence). J gave up 5 bases and V 2 bases, and 6 bases lay outside the gene matches. The CDR3 runs 15 residues.